Sequencing of this T cell receptor beta chain was carried out in a study of T cells in Graves' hyperthyroidism and ophthalmopathy. Trimming cost V 8 bases and J 1 base; bases outside gene matches: 20. The CDR3 is made up of 19 amino acids. Researchers took RNA transcripts and amplified the TCR beta CDR3 regions from them. Primed by the HTBI set, a first-round RT-PCR was run on the TCR CDR3. TCRdb re-called the multiplex PCR reads with MiXCR, one entry per CDR3 protein. This table has hundreds of thousands of distinct CDR3 sequences, approximately 25% appearing once. The source of this sequence is a woman between 25 and 40 years old with Graves' ophthalmopathy. Material for sequencing was blood. This rearrangement joins TRBV12-3 or TRBV12-4 to TRBJ2-5, with 9 bases identical to TRBD2. The CDR3 sequence is CASGRQGFYSGGSQETQYF. CDR3 DNA sequence: TGTGCCAGCGGCAGACAGGGCTTTTATAGCGGGGGAAGCCAAGAGACCCAGTACTTC.